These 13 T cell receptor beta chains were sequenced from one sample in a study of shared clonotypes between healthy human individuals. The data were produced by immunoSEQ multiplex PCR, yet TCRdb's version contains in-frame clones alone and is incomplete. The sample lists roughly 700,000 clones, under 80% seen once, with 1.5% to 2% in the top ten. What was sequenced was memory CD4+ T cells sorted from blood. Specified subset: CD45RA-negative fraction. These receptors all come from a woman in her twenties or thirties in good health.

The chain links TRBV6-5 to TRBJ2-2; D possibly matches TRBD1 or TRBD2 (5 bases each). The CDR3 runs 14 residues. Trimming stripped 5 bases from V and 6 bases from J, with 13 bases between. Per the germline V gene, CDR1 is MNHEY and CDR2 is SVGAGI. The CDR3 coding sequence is TGTGCCAGCAGTAAGCCCGGGACCCCCGGGGAGCTGTTTTTT. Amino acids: CASSKPGTPGELFF.

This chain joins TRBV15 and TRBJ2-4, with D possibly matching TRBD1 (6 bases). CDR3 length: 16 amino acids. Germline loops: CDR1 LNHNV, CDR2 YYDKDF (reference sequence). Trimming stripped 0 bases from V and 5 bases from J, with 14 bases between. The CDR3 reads CATSRERSGVENIQYF. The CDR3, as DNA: TGTGCCACCAGCAGAGAGAGGTCAGGGGTTGAAAACATTCAGTACTTC.

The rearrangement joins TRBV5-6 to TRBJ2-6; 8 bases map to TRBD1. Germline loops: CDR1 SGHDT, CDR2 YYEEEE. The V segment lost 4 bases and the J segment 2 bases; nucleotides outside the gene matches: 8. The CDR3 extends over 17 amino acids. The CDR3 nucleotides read TGTGCCAGCAGCGCGACGACAGGGGTTGCTGGGGCCAACGTCCTGACTTTC. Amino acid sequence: CASSATTGVAGANVLTF.

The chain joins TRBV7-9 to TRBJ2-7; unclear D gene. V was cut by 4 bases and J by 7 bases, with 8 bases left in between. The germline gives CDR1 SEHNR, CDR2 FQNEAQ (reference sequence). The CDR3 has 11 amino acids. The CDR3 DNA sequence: TGTGCCAGCAGCTCCGCGGAGGAGCAGTACTTC. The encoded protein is CASSSAEEQYF. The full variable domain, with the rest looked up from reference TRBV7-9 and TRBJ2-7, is DTGVSQNPRHKITKRGQNVTFRCDPISEHNRLYWYRQTLGQGPEFLTYFQNEAQLEKSRLLSDRFSAERPKGSFSTLEIQRTEQGDSAMYLCASSSAEEQYFGPGTRLTVT.

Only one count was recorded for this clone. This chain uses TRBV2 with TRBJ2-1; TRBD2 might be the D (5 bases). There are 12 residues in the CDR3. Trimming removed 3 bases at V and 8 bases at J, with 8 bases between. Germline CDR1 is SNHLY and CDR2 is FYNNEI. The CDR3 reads CASSEISDEQFF. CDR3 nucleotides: TGTGCCAGCAGTGAGATTAGCGATGAGCAGTTCTTC.

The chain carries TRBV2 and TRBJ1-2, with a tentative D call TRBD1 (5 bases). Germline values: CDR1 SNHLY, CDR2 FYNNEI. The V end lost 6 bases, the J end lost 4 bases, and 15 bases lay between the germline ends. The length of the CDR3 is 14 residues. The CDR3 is CASRGTAIGYGYTF. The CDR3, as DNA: TGTGCCAGCAGGGGGACGGCAATCGGCTATGGCTACACCTTC.

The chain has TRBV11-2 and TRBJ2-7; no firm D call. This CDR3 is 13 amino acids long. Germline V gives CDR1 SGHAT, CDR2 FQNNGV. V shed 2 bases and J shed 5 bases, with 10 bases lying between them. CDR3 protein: CASSLSRPDEQYF. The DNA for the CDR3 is TGTGCCAGCAGCTTATCCCGCCCTGACGAGCAGTACTTC.

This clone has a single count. DNA of the CDR3: TGCGCCAGCAGCTCGGAGGGACGGGGCCTTTTCGGCTACACCTTC. This codes for CASSSEGRGLFGYTF. The J gene is TRBJ1-2, the V gene TRBV5-1; D possibly corresponds to TRBD1 (5 bases). The CDR3 sequence is 15 residues long. CDR1 and CDR2 from the germline V gene are SGHRS and YFSETQ. V dropped 3 bases and J dropped 8 bases, with 20 bases sitting between them.

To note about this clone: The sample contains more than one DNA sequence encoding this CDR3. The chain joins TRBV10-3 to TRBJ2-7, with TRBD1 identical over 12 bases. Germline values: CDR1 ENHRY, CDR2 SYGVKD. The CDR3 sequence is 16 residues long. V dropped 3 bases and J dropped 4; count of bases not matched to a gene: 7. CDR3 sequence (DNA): TGTGCCATCAGTGACCCGGGACAGGGGGCTTCTTACGAGCAGTACTTC. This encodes CAISDPGQGASYEQYF.

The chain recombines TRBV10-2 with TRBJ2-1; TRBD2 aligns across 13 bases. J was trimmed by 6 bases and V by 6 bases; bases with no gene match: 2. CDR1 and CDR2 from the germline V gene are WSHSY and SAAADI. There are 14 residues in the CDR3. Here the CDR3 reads CASRGLAGINEQFF. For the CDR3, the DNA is TGCGCCAGCAGGGGACTAGCGGGAATCAATGAGCAGTTCTTC.

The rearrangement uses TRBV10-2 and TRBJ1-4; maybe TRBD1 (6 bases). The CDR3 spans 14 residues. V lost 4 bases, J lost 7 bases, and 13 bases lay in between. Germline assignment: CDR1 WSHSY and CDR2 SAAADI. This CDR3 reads CASSGPTGTEKLFF. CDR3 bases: TGCGCCAGCAGTGGACCAACAGGGACTGAAAAACTGTTTTTT.

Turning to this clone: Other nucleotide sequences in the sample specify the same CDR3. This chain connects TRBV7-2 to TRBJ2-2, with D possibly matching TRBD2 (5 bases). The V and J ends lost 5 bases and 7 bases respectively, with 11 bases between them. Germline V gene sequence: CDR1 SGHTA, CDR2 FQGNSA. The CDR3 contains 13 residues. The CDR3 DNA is TGTGCCAGCAGCCCCCGCGGAGGCGGGGAGCTGTTTTTT. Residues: CASSPRGGGELFF.

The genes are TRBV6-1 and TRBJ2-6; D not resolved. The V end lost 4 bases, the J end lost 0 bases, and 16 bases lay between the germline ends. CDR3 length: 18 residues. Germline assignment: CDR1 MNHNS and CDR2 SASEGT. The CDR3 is CASSGSTVPSSGANVLTF. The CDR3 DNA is TGTGCCAGCAGTGGTAGTACAGTTCCCAGCTCTGGGGCCAACGTCCTGACTTTC.